The 21 T cell receptor beta chains presented below share a single source sample, sequenced in a study of blood T cell repertoires in COVID-19. Libraries were prepared by immunoSEQ multiplex PCR; TCRdb keeps only in-frame clonotypes and omits some of them. Here the sample spans around 64,000 clones, 65% to 80% being singletons. Sequencing used peripheral blood. The receptors shown here come from a man in his 60s with acute or convalescent COVID-19.

This chain links TRBV15 with TRBJ2-1; possibly TRBD2 for D (5 bases). V was pared by 0 bases and J by 8 bases, with 17 bases between. Germline V gene sequence: CDR1 LNHNV, CDR2 YYDKDF (reference sequence). The CDR3 has 16 amino acids. CDR3 nucleotide sequence: TGTGCCACCAGCAGAGATAGGGTAGGACTTGGGGATGAGCAGTTCTTC. Amino acid sequence: CATSRDRVGLGDEQFF.

The chain employs TRBV10-2 and TRBJ1-2; D perhaps matches TRBD1 (5 bases). CDR3 length: 13 residues. The germline V gene has CDR1 WSHSY and CDR2 SAAADI. V dropped 3 bases and J dropped 6 bases, with 11 bases sitting between them. CDR3 residues: CASSDVRGDGYTF. CDR3 in DNA: TGCGCCAGCAGTGATGTAAGGGGCGATGGCTACACCTTC.

The chain uses TRBV19 and TRBJ2-1; 10 bases line up with TRBD2. This CDR3 region has 14 residues. The V and J ends lost 3 bases and 6 bases, in that order; junction bases with no gene match: 2. Per the germline V gene, CDR1 is LNHDA and CDR2 is SQIVND (reference sequence). The CDR3 bases are TGTGCCAGTAGTATTGGACTAGCGGCCAATGAGCAGTTCTTC. Amino acids: CASSIGLAANEQFF.

V usage is TRBV5-1 and J usage is TRBJ2-7; 7 nucleotides line up with TRBD1. Germline V lookup: CDR1 SGHRS, CDR2 YFSETQ. Germline trimming cut 3 bases from V and 2 bases from J; bases unmatched to any gene: 5. CDR3 size: 14 residues. CDR3 nucleotides: TGCGCCAGCAGCTGGGACAGTCCCCCCTACGAGCAGTACTTC. Encoded protein: CASSWDSPPYEQYF. Complete variable domain (other parts from reference TRBV5-1 and TRBJ2-7): KAGVTQTPRYLIKTRGQQVTLSCSPISGHRSVSWYQQTPGQGLQFLFEYFSETQRNKGNFPGRFSGRQFSNSRSEMNVSTLELGDSALYLCASSWDSPPYEQYFGPGTRLTVT.

The chain joins TRBV5-1 to TRBJ2-7; 14 nucleotides align to TRBD2. In germline, CDR1 is SGHRS, CDR2 YFSETQ. The V and J ends lost 3 bases and 2 bases, in that order; junction bases with no gene match: 10. CDR3 size: 18 residues. The CDR3 DNA sequence: TGCGCCAGCAGCTGGGGACTAGCGGGAGAGGAGAAGGCCTACGAGCAGTACTTC. Translating gives CASSWGLAGEEKAYEQYF.

This rearrangement joins TRBV11-1 to TRBJ1-3; 8 bases agree with TRBD1. Trimming at V came to 5 bases and at J to 0 bases, leaving 6 bases not matched to a gene. The CDR3 consists of 16 residues. The germline gives CDR1 SGHAT, CDR2 FQDESV (reference sequence). The CDR3 DNA sequence: TGTGCCAGCAGCCCACGGACAGGGAGCTCTGGAAACACCATATATTTT. Amino acid sequence: CASSPRTGSSGNTIYF.

This clone was seen once. The chain uses TRBV19 and TRBJ1-2; D unresolved. The ends were cut back, 3 bases at V and 1 base at J, with 6 bases in the middle. CDR1 is LNHDA, CDR2 SQIVND, per germline (reference sequence). CDR3 size: 13 residues. CDR3 region: CASSISGNYGYTF. For the CDR3, the DNA is TGTGCCAGTAGTATTAGTGGTAACTATGGCTACACCTTC.

This clone was seen a few times. V is TRBV10-3 and J is TRBJ1-1, with 7 bases that match TRBD1. The CDR3 loop spans 12 amino acids. Germline lookup yields CDR1 ENHRY and CDR2 SYGVKD. Trimming removed 4 bases from V and 11 bases from J; junction bases left unmatched: 7. In DNA, the CDR3 is TGTGCCATCAGTGGCCTCGACAGGGAGGCTTTCTTT. Encoded protein: CAISGLDREAFF.

The chain has TRBV3-1 (or the pseudogene TRBV3-2) and TRBJ2-7; tentative D call: TRBD2 (6 bases). The germline V and J ends were trimmed by 2 bases and 7 bases, with 21 bases remaining between them. Germline CDR1 reads LGHDT; CDR2 reads YNNKEL (reference sequence). The CDR3 extends over 16 amino acids. The CDR3 region has the DNA TGTGCCAGCAGCCAACCCTCTGCGCGGAGGGGAGAAGAGCAGTACTTC. This translates into CASSQPSARRGEEQYF.

The chain joins TRBV19 to TRBJ1-3; perhaps TRBD1 as D (5 bases). CDR3 length: 16 residues. With 3 bases removed from V and 8 bases from J, the gap between germline ends came to 20 bases. Germline V CDR1 and CDR2: LNHDA, SQIVND (reference sequence). Here the CDR3 DNA reads TGTGCCAGTAGTATGGATCGAAGGGGCCGTAAAGACACCATATATTTT. It encodes CASSMDRRGRKDTIYF.

The chain's CDR3 is CASSIRASGSSYNEQFF. CDR3 nucleotides: TGTGCCAGTAGTATCCGGGCTAGCGGGAGTTCCTACAATGAGCAGTTCTTC. This chain joins TRBV19 and TRBJ2-1; 10 bases are a match to TRBD2. Germline assignment: CDR1 LNHDA and CDR2 SQIVND (reference sequence). The CDR3 extends over 17 amino acids. Trimming at V came to 3 bases and at J to 1 base, leaving 6 bases not matched to a gene.

This clone appeared a few times. The chain links TRBV5-6 to TRBJ2-7; weak D call: TRBD1 (5 bases). The CDR3 consists of 13 residues. The germline gives CDR1 SGHDT, CDR2 YYEEEE. V lost 5 bases, J lost 2 bases, and 11 bases lay in between. In nucleotides, the CDR3 is TGTGCCAGCAGTTCTGACAGTACCTACGAGCAGTACTTC. It codes for CASSSDSTYEQYF.

The chain uses TRBV18 and TRBJ1-2; 7 bases line up with TRBD1. From germline, CDR1 is KGHSH and CDR2 LQKENI. This CDR3 is built from 18 residues. V gave up 0 bases and J gave up 3 bases; unmatched junction bases: 13. CDR3 DNA: TGTGCCAGCTCACCACCCTTACCCGGACAGGTAGTAGACTATGGCTACACCTTC. This gives the protein CASSPPLPGQVVDYGYTF.

V and J are TRBV9 and TRBJ1-3; D not certain. Germline lookup yields CDR1 SGDLS and CDR2 YYNGEE. Trimming took off 0 bases at V and 0 bases at J, with 10 bases between the two ends. CDR3 size: 16 residues. The CDR3 protein is CASSVAWGGSGNTIYF. The CDR3 DNA is TGTGCCAGCAGCGTAGCTTGGGGAGGCTCTGGAAACACCATATATTTT.

The chain recombines TRBV6-5 with TRBJ2-3, with a weak D call TRBD1 (6 bases). Germline V gives CDR1 MNHEY, CDR2 SVGAGI. The CDR3 extends over 14 amino acids. V dropped 5 bases and J dropped 0 bases, with 9 bases sitting between them. In nucleotides, the CDR3 is TGTGCCAGCAGTAGGACAGATAGCACAGATACGCAGTATTTT. Its translation: CASSRTDSTDTQYF.

There are a few counts of this clone. V usage is TRBV24-1 and J usage is TRBJ1-1; maybe TRBD1 (6 bases). With 10 bases removed from V and 0 bases from J, the gap between germline ends came to 14 bases. The CDR3 length is 14 residues. The germline gives CDR1 KGHDR, CDR2 SFDVKD. The CDR3 is CATAGALLNTEAFF. The DNA of the CDR3 is TGTGCCACTGCGGGGGCCTTGTTGAACACTGAAGCTTTCTTT.

The chain is built from TRBV12-3 or TRBV12-4 and TRBJ2-2; the match to TRBD2 covers 11 bases. The CDR3 is made up of 13 amino acids. Losses at the gene ends were 6 bases for V and 8 bases for J; bases not matched to a gene: 2. For the CDR3, the DNA is TGTGCCAGCAGCAGACTAGCGGGAGGGGAGCTGTTTTTT. This gives the protein CASSRLAGGELFF.

In its sample, this clone was seen once. This rearrangement joins TRBV5-5 to TRBJ1-2; TRBD1 might be the D (5 bases). Trimming cost V 3 bases and J 1 base, with 19 bases left between them. CDR1 is SGHKS and CDR2 is YYEKEE in the germline V gene (reference sequence). This CDR3 comprises 17 residues. The CDR3 sequence is CASSSTGIGIGNYGYTF. DNA for the CDR3: TGTGCCAGCAGCTCAACAGGAATCGGTATCGGTAACTATGGCTACACCTTC.

In this sample, this clone turned up a few times. The chain recombines TRBV28 with TRBJ2-5; TRBD2 matches 13 bases. Germline values: CDR1 MDHEN, CDR2 SYDVKM. The ends lost 6 bases at V and 2 bases at J; junction bases unmatched: 6. This CDR3 is built from 16 residues. The CDR3 is CASSDGTSGDQETQYF. Written as DNA, the CDR3 is TGTGCCAGCAGCGACGGGACTAGCGGGGATCAAGAGACCCAGTACTTC.

The chain couples TRBV5-8 to TRBJ2-1; D might be TRBD2 (6 bases). CDR3 length equals 14 residues. V was clipped by 3 bases and J by 4 bases, with 11 bases between them. Per the germline V gene, CDR1 is SGHTS and CDR2 is YDEGEE. The CDR3 DNA sequence: TGTGCCAGCAGCTCGGACGGGAGATACAATGAGCAGTTCTTC. This translates into CASSSDGRYNEQFF.

This chain links TRBV19 with TRBJ1-1; 8 bases are a match to TRBD1. The V gene end was trimmed by 10 bases and the J gene end by 11 bases; junction bases not matched to a gene: 15. The CDR3 is 13 amino acids. The germline gives CDR1 LNHDA, CDR2 SQIVND (reference sequence). In DNA form, the CDR3 reads TGTGCCACGCAACAGGGGGGATTCCAGACGGCTTTCTTT. Its protein is CATQQGGFQTAFF.